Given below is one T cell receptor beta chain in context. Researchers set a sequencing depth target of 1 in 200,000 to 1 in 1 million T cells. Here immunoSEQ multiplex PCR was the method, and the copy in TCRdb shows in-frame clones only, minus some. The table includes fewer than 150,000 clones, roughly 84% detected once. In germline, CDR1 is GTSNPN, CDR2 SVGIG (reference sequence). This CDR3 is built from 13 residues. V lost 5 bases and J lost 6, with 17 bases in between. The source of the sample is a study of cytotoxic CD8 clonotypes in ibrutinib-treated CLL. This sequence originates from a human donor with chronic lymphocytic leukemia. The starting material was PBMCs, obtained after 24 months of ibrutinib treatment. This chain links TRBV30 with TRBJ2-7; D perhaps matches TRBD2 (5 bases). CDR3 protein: CAWEGYRLAEQYF. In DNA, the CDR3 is TGTGCCTGGGAGGGATATAGGCTCGCCGAGCAGTACTTC.